The sequence of this TCR beta chain was determined in a study of blood T cells in healthy people across ages. Germline V gene sequence: CDR1 ENHRY, CDR2 SYGVKD. The germline V and J ends were trimmed by 4 bases and 0 bases, with 13 bases remaining between them. The CDR3 has 15 amino acids. It was with a sample-barcoded 5' primer and a J-beta primer mix that a second PCR of about 6 to 11 cycles was run. One entry per CDR3 protein results from TCRdb running MiXCR on the 5' RACE reads. Counted here are over 500,000 distinct CDR3 sequences, around 52% occurring once; the ten biggest clones make up about 13%.

Sequences were obtained from blood. The receptor was isolated from an elderly woman in good health. V usage is TRBV10-3 and J usage is TRBJ2-7, with D possibly TRBD1 on 5 matching bases. For the CDR3, the DNA is TGTGCCATCAGTGTCCGGACATCGAGCTCCTACGAGCAGTACTTC. Its protein is CAISVRTSSSYEQYF.